The 8 T cell receptor beta chains below come from one sample, sequenced in a study of blood T cell repertoires in COVID-19. Sequencing used immunoSEQ multiplex PCR; TCRdb keeps in-frame clones, though not all of them. Of about 330,000 clones listed, 89% are singletons. Material: peripheral blood. Every receptor here comes from a man aged 18-30 years who had recovered from COVID-19.

The chain recombines TRBV7-2 with TRBJ2-2; tentatively, D is TRBD2 (5 bases). Germline V gene data show CDR1 as SGHTA and CDR2 as FQGNSA. CDR3 size: 16 residues. V gave up 5 bases and J gave up 2 bases, with 15 bases separating them. CDR3 protein: CASSPPGSVNTGELFF. CDR3 nucleotide sequence: TGTGCCAGCAGCCCTCCTGGTAGCGTCAACACCGGGGAGCTGTTTTTT.

The gene calls are TRBV29-1 and TRBJ2-7, with 9 nucleotides matching TRBD2. The CDR3 consists of 14 residues. V lost 6 bases, J lost 7 bases, and 13 bases stayed unmatched. Germline CDR1 and CDR2: SQVTM and ANQGSEA. CDR3 sequence (DNA): TGCAGCGTAGGGTTCCTAGCGGGAACTGGGGAGCAGTACTTC. This encodes CSVGFLAGTGEQYF.

The rearrangement uses TRBV20-1 and TRBJ2-7; the D gene is possibly TRBD1 (6 bases). Looked up from germline, CDR1 is DFQATT and CDR2 is SNEGSKA (reference sequence). This CDR3 contains 11 residues. V lost 4 bases and J lost 5, with 9 bases in between. The CDR3 reads CSAMGHDEQYF. The DNA for the CDR3 is TGCAGTGCTATGGGACACGACGAGCAGTACTTC.

The chain recombines TRBV27 with TRBJ2-7, with TRBD1 matching 8 bases. V lost 5 bases, J lost 2 bases, and 11 bases stayed unmatched. The CDR3 has 16 residues. Germline V gives CDR1 MNHEY, CDR2 SMNVEV (reference sequence). Here the CDR3 reads CASSIYAGQATYEQYF. The CDR3 DNA reads as TGTGCCAGCAGTATATATGCGGGACAGGCGACCTACGAGCAGTACTTC.

This rearrangement joins TRBV10-3 to TRBJ2-5; 9 bases are a match to TRBD1. V gave up 6 bases and J gave up 4 bases; unmatched junction bases: 9. Germline CDR1 is ENHRY and CDR2 is SYGVKD. The CDR3 has 15 amino acids. Written as DNA, the CDR3 is TGTGCCATCAGACCGGGACAGGGTGGGGGAGAGACCCAGTACTTC. This sequence encodes CAIRPGQGGGETQYF.

This sequence joins TRBV25-1 and TRBJ2-7, with D perhaps matching TRBD1 (6 bases). Trimming pared 10 bases from V and 5 bases from J, leaving 18 bases between. Germline V gene sequence: CDR1 MGHDK, CDR2 SYGVNS. The CDR3 spans 13 residues. CDR3 loop: CATTQGPLDEQYF. The CDR3 coding sequence is TGTGCCACCACACAGGGACCCCTCGACGAGCAGTACTTC.

This clone was seen at least ten times. J is TRBJ2-1 and V is TRBV28; 10 bases line up with TRBD1. CDR1 and CDR2 (germline): MDHEN, SYDVKM. This CDR3 has 22 amino acids. V shed 5 bases and J 1 base; nucleotides not matched to a gene: 23. In DNA, the CDR3 is TGTGCCAGCAGTCAAAGACAGGGGGCGCGGGACTCGCCGTCCAAGTCCTACAATGAGCAGTTCTTC. Translation gives CASSQRQGARDSPSKSYNEQFF.

This sequence joins TRBV7-2 and TRBJ2-5, with a tentative D call TRBD1 (6 bases). Germline values: CDR1 SGHTA, CDR2 FQGNSA. V was shortened by 5 bases and J by 2 bases, with 9 bases between the two germline ends. The CDR3 runs 13 residues. CDR3: CASSPDRQETQYF. The CDR3 DNA is TGTGCCAGCAGCCCGGACAGACAAGAGACCCAGTACTTC.